The 7 T cell receptor beta chains below were found in one sample sequenced in a study of blood T cell repertoires in COVID-19. Data came from immunoSEQ multiplex PCR; TCRdb stores just in-frame clones and leaves some out. The table records 150,000 to 200,000 clones, 70% to 85% of them present only once. Sample: PBMCs or T cells enriched from blood (not recorded which). The receptor source for this set is a woman in her seventies in a cohort exposed to, infected with or recovered from COVID-19 (not recorded which).

Turning to this clone: An end of the junction does not agree with germline; a read error may underlie this. V and J are TRBV20-1 and TRBJ2-7, with 10 bases matching TRBD1. The CDR3 runs 11 residues. Germline-derived CDR1 and CDR2 are DFQATT and SNEGSKA (reference sequence). The CDR3 reads CSASQGGQGIF. The CDR3 DNA is TGCAGTGCCTCCCAAGGGGGACAGGGGATCTTC.

The genes are TRBV11-2 and TRBJ1-1; D remains ambiguous. Trimming took 5 bases from V and 4 from J, leaving 11 bases between them. Germline CDR1 reads SGHAT; CDR2 reads FQNNGV. The length of the CDR3 is 13 residues. As DNA, the CDR3 is TGTGCCAGCAGCCGTCGGGGTACCACTGAAGCTTTCTTT. Translated: CASSRRGTTEAFF.

The J gene is TRBJ2-4, the V gene TRBV6-2 or TRBV6-3; 12 bases are shared with TRBD2. The ends lost 6 bases at V and 6 bases at J; junction bases unmatched: 6. Per the germline V gene, CDR1 is MNHEY and CDR2 is SVGEGT. CDR3 size: 15 residues. Here the CDR3 reads CASSWGGLAGNIQYF. The CDR3 DNA sequence: TGTGCCAGCAGCTGGGGGGGACTAGCGGGAAACATTCAGTACTTC.

The chain links TRBV5-5 to TRBJ1-1; no firm D call. Trimming removed 0 bases from V and 0 bases from J, with 9 bases in between. The CDR3 is 15 residues long. Germline V gives CDR1 SGHKS, CDR2 YYEKEE (reference sequence). CDR3 in amino acids: CASSLGQTMNTEAFF. DNA for the CDR3: TGTGCCAGCAGCTTGGGTCAGACTATGAACACTGAAGCTTTCTTT.

The chain carries TRBV7-6 and TRBJ1-2; D remains unclear. V shed 1 base and J shed 2 bases, with 8 bases lying between them. The V gene's germline CDR1 is SGHVS and CDR2 FNYEAQ. The CDR3 runs 14 residues. The CDR3 region is CASSLDSGNYGYTF. CDR3 nucleotides: TGTGCCAGCAGCTTAGATTCAGGAAACTATGGCTACACCTTC.

This chain uses TRBV12-3 or TRBV12-4 with TRBJ2-4; D not resolved. V lost 2 bases and J 8 bases, leaving 10 bases between the germline ends. The CDR3 runs to 13 residues. CDR3 in DNA: TGTGCCAGCAGTTTATGGCCACGTGACATTCAGTACTTC. Protein sequence: CASSLWPRDIQYF.

The chain combines TRBV4-2 with TRBJ1-1, with D perhaps matching TRBD1 (6 bases). V lost 3 bases, J lost 5 bases, and 13 bases lay in between. Germline lookup yields CDR1 LGHNA and CDR2 YNFKEQ. There are 14 residues in the CDR3. CDR3 region: CASSQPDRRTEAFF. As DNA, the CDR3 is TGTGCCAGCAGCCAGCCTGACAGGAGGACTGAAGCTTTCTTT.